What follows are 30 T cell receptor beta chains derived from one specimen sequenced in a study of T cells after yellow fever vaccination (dated by TCRdb to the late 2010s). The library was prepared using 5' RACE. These reads were obtained on an Illumina HiSeq 2500. Starting from the raw public reads, TCRdb applied fastp trimming at Q25, assembled clones with MiXCR and retained in-frame beta chains. CDR3 protein sequences are deduplicated, and each keeps its most common genes and DNA. The sample contains some 250,000 distinct CDR3 sequences, 6.9% of them found a single time. Roughly 0.9% of the sample rests with the top ten. In the paper's terms, the treatment or condition label means: live attenuated yellow fever vaccine strain. The specimen was CD4+ T cells sorted from PBMCs, collected 15 days after the yellow fever booster vaccination. Receptors were obtained from a man aged 30 to 45 who received the YFV17D yellow fever vaccine.

Many counts were recorded for this clonotype. The chain carries TRBV20-1 and TRBJ2-7, with 7 bases fitting TRBD1. This CDR3 region has 14 residues. Per germline, CDR1 DFQATT and CDR2 SNEGSKA (reference sequence). The V and J ends lost 0 bases and 12 bases, in that order; junction bases with no gene match: 14. CDR3 coding DNA: TGCAGTGCTAGAGATAGTAAGGGACAGCCTCTGCGGTACTTC. Translation gives CSARDSKGQPLRYF.

Turning to this clonotype: Just one base apart from a much larger clone, this may be a read error. The chain couples TRBV6-1 to TRBJ2-1; no clear D gene. The CDR3 has 15 residues. Germline V gives CDR1 MNHNS, CDR2 SASEGT. The CDR3 DNA reads as TGTTCCAGCAGTAGTGGTACATCCCACTACAATGAGCAGTTCTTC. This gives the protein CSSSSGTSHYNEQFF.

This clonotype was seen only a few times. V gene TRBV20-1 combines with J gene TRBJ1-2, with TRBD1 matching over 8 bases. Germline V gene lookup returns CDR1 DFQATT and CDR2 SNEGSKA (reference sequence). The CDR3 extends over 16 amino acids. The trim removed 6 bases at V and 4 bases at J, leaving 16 bases unmatched. CDR3: CSAGDPGQGVGYGYTF. The DNA of the CDR3 is TGCAGTGCAGGAGACCCAGGACAGGGAGTTGGCTATGGCTACACCTTC.

At least ten counts were recorded for this clonotype. The chain combines TRBV6-5 with TRBJ2-7, with D uncertain. The ends were cut back, 0 bases at V and 7 bases at J, with 7 bases in the middle. This CDR3 has 12 amino acids. Germline V gives CDR1 MNHEY, CDR2 SVGAGI. This CDR3 is CASSYSGREQYF. The CDR3 nucleotides read TGTGCCAGCAGTTACTCCGGACGGGAGCAGTACTTC.

V and J are TRBV7-6 and TRBJ2-1; the D gene is possibly TRBD2 (6 bases). The CDR3 covers 16 residues. From germline, CDR1 is SGHVS and CDR2 FNYEAQ. Trimming removed 5 bases from V and 4 bases from J, with 18 bases in between. The CDR3 sequence: CASSPSLAGRYNEQFF. CDR3 bases: TGTGCCAGCAGCCCCTCCCTCGCGGGACGGTACAATGAGCAGTTCTTC.

This chain connects TRBV20-1 to TRBJ1-2; maybe TRBD1 (5 bases). The CDR3 is 12 residues long. The V gene lost 4 bases and the J gene lost 7 bases, with 13 bases spanning the gap. Per the germline V gene, CDR1 is DFQATT and CDR2 is SNEGSKA (reference sequence). Written as DNA, the CDR3 is TGCAGTGCTAACCCTGGGACGACTGGCTACACCTTC. Protein sequence: CSANPGTTGYTF.

This clonotype was counted ten times or more. The chain joins TRBV10-3 to TRBJ2-7, with 8 bases aligning to TRBD1. The germline V gene encodes CDR1 ENHRY and CDR2 SYGVKD. There are 14 residues in the CDR3. Losses at the gene ends were 7 bases for V and 5 bases for J; bases not matched to a gene: 10. The CDR3 DNA is TGTGCCATCAAATCTAGCGACAGGGGCCACGAGCAGTACTTC. Protein sequence: CAIKSSDRGHEQYF.

This clonotype occurred a few times. This CDR3 reads CASSFTGTGFRETQYF. DNA of the CDR3: TGTGCCAGCAGCTTTACCGGGACAGGGTTTCGAGAGACCCAGTACTTC. This chain connects TRBV7-6 to TRBJ2-5; TRBD1 aligns across 9 bases. V lost 3 bases to trimming and J lost 4 bases; unmatched junction nucleotides: 9. In germline, CDR1 is SGHVS, CDR2 FNYEAQ. CDR3 size: 16 residues.

The chain carries TRBV29-1 and TRBJ2-7; a weak D match, TRBD1 (5 bases). The ends were cut back, 8 bases at V and 0 bases at J, with 17 bases in the middle. The V gene's germline CDR1 is SQVTM and CDR2 ANQGSEA. The CDR3 is 14 residues long. The chain's CDR3 is CSILQGLPSYEQYF. The CDR3 DNA sequence: TGCAGCATCCTTCAGGGCCTCCCCTCCTACGAGCAGTACTTC.

This clonotype was seen ten or more times. CDR3 nucleotide sequence: TGTGCCAGCAGCCAGGAGGGACAGGCAACCACAATTTCCTACGAGCAGTACTTC. The encoded protein is CASSQEGQATTISYEQYF. This rearrangement joins TRBV11-1 to TRBJ2-7, with 8 nucleotides matching TRBD1. The germline V gene encodes CDR1 SGHAT and CDR2 FQDESV (reference sequence). There are 18 residues in the CDR3. The V segment lost 5 bases and the J segment 1 base; nucleotides outside the gene matches: 16.

This clonotype was counted many times. The chain has TRBV7-2 and TRBJ2-5, with TRBD2 matching over 10 bases. There are 17 residues in the CDR3. Germline V gene data show CDR1 as SGHTA and CDR2 as FQGNSA. V lost 3 bases, J lost 5 bases, and 12 bases stayed unmatched. The CDR3 loop reads CASSFSKASGSKETQYF. The CDR3 DNA is TGTGCCAGCAGCTTCAGCAAGGCTAGCGGGAGTAAGGAGACCCAGTACTTC.

This chain links TRBV18 with TRBJ1-3; maybe TRBD1 (5 bases). The CDR3 has 15 residues. Germline V lookup: CDR1 KGHSH, CDR2 LQKENI. V lost 4 bases to trimming and J lost 0 bases, with 10 bases between them. CDR3 nucleotide sequence: TGTGCCAGCTCACAACCCGACAGCTCTGGAAACACCATATATTTT. It translates to CASSQPDSSGNTIYF.

This clonotype was observed a handful of times. The gene calls are TRBV7-2 and TRBJ1-2, with D uncertain. With 2 bases removed from V and 0 bases from J, the gap between germline ends came to 7 bases. This CDR3 has 14 amino acids. CDR1 is SGHTA, CDR2 FQGNSA, per germline. CDR3 region: CASSLRSANYGYTF. The CDR3 DNA sequence: TGTGCCAGCAGCTTAAGGTCGGCTAACTATGGCTACACCTTC.

This clonotype was picked up a small number of times. J is TRBJ2-2 and V is TRBV18, with 12 bases aligning to TRBD2. Germline CDR1 is KGHSH and CDR2 is LQKENI. CDR3 length: 18 residues. V was pared by 2 bases and J by 4 bases, with 8 bases of the junction left unmatched. CDR3 DNA sequence: TGTGCCAGCTCACCATCGGCTAGCGGGAGGGCCGTCACCGGGGAGCTGTTTTTT. It translates to CASSPSASGRAVTGELFF.

The genes are TRBV20-1 and TRBJ1-5; D call uncertain. The CDR3 is 13 residues long. Germline CDR1 and CDR2: DFQATT and SNEGSKA (reference sequence). The DNA of the CDR3 is TGCAGCGCATCCCAGGAAAGCAATCAGCCCCAGCATTTT. Translated, it gives CSASQESNQPQHF.

V and J are TRBV30 and TRBJ2-7; D remains ambiguous. Germline-derived CDR1 and CDR2 are GTSNPN and SVGIG (reference sequence). The CDR3 is 13 residues long. Between the trimmed V and J ends, which lost 0 bases and 3 bases, there was a span of 9 bases. CDR3 protein: CAWSVSRIYEQYF. The CDR3 nucleotides are TGTGCCTGGAGTGTAAGTCGGATCTACGAGCAGTACTTC.

V is TRBV18 and J is TRBJ1-5; D may be TRBD1 (5 bases). V was trimmed by 6 bases and J by 2 bases, leaving 11 bases between them. CDR1 and CDR2 (germline): KGHSH, LQKENI. The CDR3 has 14 residues. The chain's CDR3 is CASSRGVGNQPQHF. The CDR3 region has the DNA TGTGCCAGCTCGCGGGGCGTGGGCAATCAGCCCCAGCATTTT.

This clonotype was seen many times. The V call is TRBV20-1, the J call TRBJ2-7; no reliable D call. Germline V gene data show CDR1 as DFQATT and CDR2 as SNEGSKA (reference sequence). Trimming cost V 1 base and J 2 bases, with 9 bases left between them. The CDR3 has 13 residues. Written as DNA, the CDR3 is TGCAGTGCTAGAGTGCTGGGCACCTACGAGCAGTACTTC. Amino acid sequence: CSARVLGTYEQYF.

This chain uses TRBV20-1 with TRBJ1-5, with unresolved D. CDR3 size: 13 residues. Trimming pared 0 bases from V and 5 bases from J, leaving 8 bases between. Germline lookup yields CDR1 DFQATT and CDR2 SNEGSKA (reference sequence). The CDR3 coding sequence is TGCAGTGCTAGAGATTGGCGGGATCAGCCCCAGCATTTT. Translation: CSARDWRDQPQHF.

This clonotype was counted only a few times. The chain carries TRBV5-1 and TRBJ1-5, with 11 nucleotides matching TRBD1. The CDR3 length is 19 residues. With V trimmed by 5 bases and J by 0 bases, 13 bases remained unmatched. Germline CDR1 and CDR2: SGHRS and YFSETQ. The CDR3 coding sequence is TGCGCCAGCAGTTTTCATTCGGACAGGGGGCCATATAGCAATCAGCCCCAGCATTTT. Protein: CASSFHSDRGPYSNQPQHF. Looking up the rest from reference TRBV5-1 and TRBJ1-5 gives the full variable domain: KAGVTQTPRYLIKTRGQQVTLSCSPISGHRSVSWYQQTPGQGLQFLFEYFSETQRNKGNFPGRFSGRQFSNSRSEMNVSTLELGDSALYLCASSFHSDRGPYSNQPQHFGDGTRLSIL.

Turning to this clonotype: The junction departs from germline at one end; a sequencing error may be responsible. The chain joins TRBV5-6 to TRBJ2-7; 14 bases are shared with TRBD2. The CDR3 contains 12 residues. Germline CDR1 is SGHDT and CDR2 is YYEEEE. The CDR3 bases are TGTGCCAGCAGCCCCTCGGGACTAGCGGGGGACTTC. This gives the protein CASSPSGLAGDF.

There are many counts of this clonotype. This chain links TRBV20-1 with TRBJ2-5; 8 positions agree with TRBD1. CDR3 size: 12 residues. Germline V gene data show CDR1 as DFQATT and CDR2 as SNEGSKA (reference sequence). Germline trimming cut 6 bases from V and 5 bases from J; bases unmatched to any gene: 5. The CDR3 DNA sequence: TGCAGTGCCAAGGACAGGGTGGAGACCCAGTACTTC. Translated, it gives CSAKDRVETQYF.

This clonotype was observed a few times. The V call is TRBV6-2 or TRBV6-3, the J call TRBJ1-5, with unresolved D. CDR1 MNHEY and CDR2 SVGEGT come from the germline V gene. The CDR3 is 14 amino acids. V dropped 2 bases and J dropped 7 bases, with 12 bases sitting between them. The CDR3 coding sequence is TGTGCCAGCAGTTACGTAGCCCCGGGACAGCCCCAGCATTTT. Translation: CASSYVAPGQPQHF.

The chain couples TRBV5-1 to TRBJ2-7, with no clear D. This CDR3 is 14 amino acids long. V dropped 0 bases and J dropped 3 bases, with 10 bases sitting between them. CDR1 and CDR2 (germline): SGHRS, YFSETQ. The CDR3 bases are TGCGCCAGCAGCTTGGCTCGGGTCGGCTACGAGCAGTACTTC. Amino acid sequence: CASSLARVGYEQYF.

The chain has TRBV20-1 and TRBJ2-3; 7 nucleotides line up with TRBD2. The CDR3 covers 13 residues. V lost 3 bases to trimming and J lost 6 bases; unmatched junction nucleotides: 6. Germline loops: CDR1 DFQATT, CDR2 SNEGSKA (reference sequence). The CDR3 is CSASRGSYDTQYF. CDR3 nucleotide sequence: TGCAGTGCTAGTCGCGGGAGTTATGATACGCAGTATTTT.

This clonotype has at least ten counts. The chain links TRBV5-1 to TRBJ1-3; maybe TRBD1 (5 bases). CDR1 and CDR2 (germline): SGHRS, YFSETQ. V was trimmed by 5 bases and J by 0 bases, leaving 9 bases between them. The CDR3 is 14 amino acids. Here the CDR3 reads CASRSGGSGNTIYF. DNA for the CDR3: TGCGCCAGCAGGTCCGGGGGCTCTGGAAACACCATATATTTT.

The chain links TRBV12-3 or TRBV12-4 to TRBJ2-2; D might be TRBD1 or TRBD2, each matching 5 bases. The CDR3 covers 13 residues. With 1 base removed from V and 7 bases from J, the gap between germline ends came to 7 bases. The CDR3 coding sequence is TGTGCCAGCAGTTTAGTTGGGGGCGGGGAGCTGTTTTTT. Residues: CASSLVGGGELFF.

V and J are TRBV11-1 and TRBJ2-7; TRBD2 matches 7 bases. V was pared by 5 bases and J by 0 bases, with 16 bases of the junction left unmatched. Germline V gives CDR1 SGHAT, CDR2 FQDESV (reference sequence). The CDR3 runs 18 residues. The DNA for the CDR3 is TGTGCCAGCAGCCCATTACGGGAGGTAGGGGCCCCCTCCTACGAGCAGTACTTC. As protein: CASSPLREVGAPSYEQYF. The complete variable domain, with remaining parts taken from reference TRBV11-1 and TRBJ2-7, reads EAEVAQSPRYKITEKSQAVAFWCDPISGHATLYWYRQILGQGPELLVQFQDESVVDDSQLPKDRFSAERLKGVDSTLKIQPAELGDSAMYLCASSPLREVGAPSYEQYFGPGTRLTVT.

The chain couples TRBV20-1 to TRBJ1-1; D is perhaps TRBD1 (5 bases). The germline CDR1 and CDR2 sequences are DFQATT and SNEGSKA (reference sequence). Between the trimmed V and J ends, which lost 6 bases and 14 bases, there was a span of 16 bases. The CDR3 is made up of 10 amino acids. The CDR3 DNA follows: TGCAGTGCCCGGGACTACCTTTCATTCTTT. The encoded protein is CSARDYLSFF.

This clonotype was detected only a few times. The chain has TRBV6-2 or TRBV6-3 and TRBJ1-2; the D is unclear. Germline V gene lookup returns CDR1 MNHEY and CDR2 SVGEGT. The CDR3 totals 15 residues. V gave up 0 bases and J gave up 2 bases, with 10 bases separating them. The chain's CDR3 is CASSYSSTPNYGYTF. For the CDR3, the DNA is TGTGCCAGCAGTTACTCCTCGACACCGAACTATGGCTACACCTTC.